The rows below give T cell receptor beta chains drawn from one sample of a study of blood T cell repertoires in COVID-19. Only in-frame clones appear in the TCRdb table, and some are missing; sequencing was by immunoSEQ multiplex PCR. This sample has 90,000 or so clones, with about 90% found just once. The sequencing input was peripheral blood. The receptors here all came from a human donor with active COVID-19. The donor label of this sample is uncertain. CDR3s include the opening cysteine and the closing phenylalanine or tryptophan. A D gene is named only where the DNA matches it firmly. Expanded clones get a size class; other rows say once, few or many, or leave the size out.

d_gene,j_gene,v_gene,abundance,CDR3nt,CDR3aa
.,TRBJ2-7,TRBV14,.,TGTGCCAGCAGCCGCAGAGGGAGCCCGAGGTACGAGCAGTACTTC,CASSRRGSPRYEQYF
.,TRBJ2-5,TRBV6-1,once,TGTGCCAGCGGGGAAGGGGACTTGGGTTTTCAAGAGACCCAGTACTTC,CASGEGDLGFQETQYF
.,TRBJ1-3,TRBV12-3/TRBV12-4,.,TGTGCCAGCAGTCCACGGGCTGGAAACACCATATATTTT,CASSPRAGNTIYF
.,TRBJ2-5,TRBV9,.,TGTGCCAGCAGCGCCTCCTTCCGGGACTACCAAGAGACCCAGTACTTC,CASSASFRDYQETQYF
TRBD1,TRBJ2-7,TRBV28,.,TGTGCCAGCAGATCTACCGCCGGGACAGGGGTTTACGAGCAGTACTTC,CASRSTAGTGVYEQYF
TRBD2,TRBJ2-7,TRBV4-1,.,TGCGCCAGCAGCCAACTTAGCGGGGGAGACTACGAGCAGTACTTC,CASSQLSGGDYEQYF
.,TRBJ1-3,TRBV6-5,.,TGTGCCAGCAACGGGGGGTCTGGAAACACCATATATTTT,CASNGGSGNTIYF
TRBD2,TRBJ2-3,TRBV5-4,.,TGTGCCAGCAGCCCAATGGGGGGGGCAGATACGCAGTATTTT,CASSPMGGADTQYF
TRBD2,TRBJ2-7,TRBV7-2,.,TGTGCCAGCAGCCTCCTCCGCTTAGCGGGGGGGCTATACTACGAGCAGTACTTC,CASSLLRLAGGLYYEQYF
.,TRBJ1-2,TRBV7-9,.,TGTGCCAGCAGCACCACAGGGTGGGGTGGCTACACCTTC,CASSTTGWGGYTF
.,TRBJ1-2,TRBV5-1,.,TGCGCCAGCAGCTTGGACCTACTCGGGAACTATGGCTACACCTTC,CASSLDLLGNYGYTF
.,TRBJ1-1,TRBV2,.,TGTGCCAGCAGTATCCTCTGGGGGCGCACTGAAGCTTTCTTT,CASSILWGRTEAFF
.,TRBJ2-1,TRBV6-4,.,TGTGCCAGCAGTGACCGTGGGGGCCCAGAACCAAATGAGCAGTTCTTC,CASSDRGGPEPNEQFF
.,TRBJ1-3,TRBV5-1,once,TGCGCCAGCAGTCCCAGTCCAATCCCTGGAAACACCATATATTTT,CASSPSPIPGNTIYF
.,TRBJ1-1,TRBV18,.,TGTGCCAGCTCACCATCGAATACGGGTCACGCTGAAGCTTTCTTT,CASSPSNTGHAEAFF
TRBD2,TRBJ2-5,TRBV6-5,.,TGTGCCAGCAGTTTTCGGGGGGGGCTTCCAGAGACCCAGTACTTC,CASSFRGGLPETQYF
TRBD1,TRBJ1-2,TRBV2,.,TGTGCCAGCAATAGAGGGACAGCCGCCGGCTACACCTTC,CASNRGTAAGYTF